Below, 10 T cell receptor beta chains from the same sample are listed, as sequenced in a study of shared clonotypes between healthy human individuals. Some clones are missing from TCRdb's copy, which holds only in-frame ones; the method was immunoSEQ multiplex PCR. The table records over a million clones, about 96% of them present only once. The sequenced sample consisted of naive CD4+ T cells sorted from blood. Subset in this sample: CD45RA+ positively selected. The receptors were gathered from a man aged 30 to 45 in good health.

In its sample, this clone was seen once. The rearrangement links TRBV19 to TRBJ1-2, with a weak D call TRBD1 (5 bases). The CDR3 loop spans 14 amino acids. V was cut by 2 bases and J by 6 bases, with 13 bases left in between. Germline-derived CDR1 and CDR2 are LNHDA and SQIVND (reference sequence). DNA for the CDR3: TGTGCCAGTAGTATATTCTGGGGGAAGGATGGCTACACCTTC. Translating it yields CASSIFWGKDGYTF.

This clone was recorded only once. The rearrangement joins TRBV29-1 to TRBJ2-1; 14 bases are a match to TRBD2. The CDR3 runs to 14 residues. V shed 6 bases and J 9 bases; nucleotides not matched to a gene: 7. Germline lookup yields CDR1 SQVTM and CDR2 ANQGSEA. CDR3 protein: CSVLGLAGVGEQFF. CDR3 in DNA: TGCAGCGTCCTGGGACTAGCGGGAGTCGGTGAGCAGTTCTTC.

The chain links TRBV28 to TRBJ2-7; a possible D gene is TRBD2 (6 bases). Germline V gives CDR1 MDHEN, CDR2 SYDVKM. Trimming removed 6 bases from V and 1 base from J, with 16 bases in between. The CDR3 loop spans 15 amino acids. CDR3 DNA: TGTGCCAGCAGCGCGGGGAGCGGACCATCCTACGAGCAGTACTTC. Translating gives CASSAGSGPSYEQYF.

This clone was found once. The CDR3 here is CASSERAEGQFF. CDR3 bases: TGTGCCAGCAGTGAGCGGGCGGAGGGGCAGTTCTTC. The genes are TRBV2 and TRBJ2-1, with D possibly being TRBD2 (6 bases). The germline V and J ends were trimmed by 3 bases and 12 bases, with 12 bases remaining between them. The germline V gene has CDR1 SNHLY and CDR2 FYNNEI. The CDR3 runs 12 residues.

V is TRBV28 and J is TRBJ2-6, with D perhaps TRBD2 (5 bases). Germline V lookup: CDR1 MDHEN, CDR2 SYDVKM. This CDR3 has 16 residues. V was clipped by 6 bases and J by 0 bases, with 12 bases between them. The CDR3 spells CASRKLRDSGANVLTF. CDR3 in DNA: TGTGCCAGCAGAAAACTCCGGGACTCTGGGGCCAACGTCCTGACTTTC.

This chain links TRBV9 with TRBJ2-3; 7 nucleotides line up with TRBD1. V shed 3 bases and J 2 bases; nucleotides not matched to a gene: 6. The CDR3 covers 15 residues. CDR1 SGDLS and CDR2 YYNGEE come from the germline V gene. CDR3 nucleotides: TGTGCCAGCAGCGCCTCGACAGGGTACACAGATACGCAGTATTTT. This encodes CASSASTGYTDTQYF.

V usage is TRBV7-9 and J usage is TRBJ2-7; 10 bases fit TRBD2. The germline gives CDR1 SEHNR, CDR2 FQNEAQ (reference sequence). CDR3 size: 15 residues. After removal of 2 bases from V and 4 bases from J, the junction contained 5 bases not matched to a gene. CDR3 protein: CASSLFPSGSYEQYF. CDR3 sequence (DNA): TGTGCCAGCAGCTTATTCCCTAGCGGGAGTTACGAGCAGTACTTC.

The chain combines TRBV7-9 with TRBJ2-1; D is perhaps TRBD2 (5 bases). The V gene's germline CDR1 is SEHNR and CDR2 FQNEAQ (reference sequence). The CDR3 loop spans 15 amino acids. V gave up 5 bases and J gave up 5 bases, with 16 bases separating them. CDR3 in DNA: TGTGCCAGCAGCCTGAAGCGAGGGCAAAACAATGAGCAGTTCTTC. Its translation: CASSLKRGQNNEQFF.

The chain links TRBV11-1 to TRBJ1-2; no clear D. The length of the CDR3 is 14 residues. Per germline, CDR1 SGHAT and CDR2 FQDESV (reference sequence). Deletions cut 5 bases from V and 2 bases from J, with 12 bases between. The CDR3 DNA sequence: TGTGCCAGCAGCCTCCGCGGAGGGAACTATGGCTACACCTTC. Translated, it gives CASSLRGGNYGYTF.

Concerning this clone: This CDR3 is also generated by other DNA sequences in the sample. V is TRBV29-1 and J is TRBJ2-3; D tentatively reads TRBD1 or TRBD2 (5 bases each). Between the trimmed V and J ends, which lost 4 bases and 2 bases, there was a span of 10 bases. There are 13 residues in the CDR3. Germline V CDR1 and CDR2: SQVTM, ANQGSEA. CDR3 bases: TGCAGCGTTGTGGGACGTTACACAGATACGCAGTATTTT. It is translated as CSVVGRYTDTQYF.